This T cell receptor (beta chain) was found in a study of lymphopenia after photon versus proton radiotherapy. CDR3 length: 14 residues. CDR1 is SNHLY, CDR2 FYNNEI, per germline. Trimming at V came to 3 bases and at J to 5 bases, leaving 5 bases not matched to a gene. Here immunoSEQ multiplex PCR was the method, and the copy in TCRdb shows in-frame clones only, minus some. The sample shows 40,000 or so clones, around 86% of them seen only once. Here the sequenced sample was peripheral blood, taken from a patient treated with photon-based radiotherapy. The V call is TRBV2, the J call TRBJ2-5; 8 bases are a match to TRBD1. This receptor was taken from a man aged 35 to 55 with gastric cancer. CDR3 sequence (DNA): TGTGCCAGCAGTGATGTACAGGGGGACGAGACCCAGTACTTC. Encoded protein: CASSDVQGDETQYF. Combining the CDR3 with reference TRBV2 and TRBJ2-5 gives the whole variable domain EPEVTQTPSHQVTQMGQEVILRCVPISNHLYFYWYRQILGQKVEFLVSFYNNEISEKSEIFDDQFSVERPDGSNFTLKIRSTKLEDSAMYFCASSDVQGDETQYFGPGTRLLVL.